The T cell receptor beta chain described here comes from a study of T cell responses to AZD1222 COVID-19 vaccine. General study points: With two AZD1222 doses given, Spike-specific TCR breadth and depth both rose. No day 14 peak samples; only post-peak repertoires were characterized.

Profiling relied on immunoSEQ multiplex PCR, and the TCRdb table lists in-frame clones only, not all of them. The repertoire holds around 110,000 clones, with about 92% as singletons. V was shortened by 0 bases and J by 2 bases, with 3 bases between the two germline ends. Germline CDR1 and CDR2: SGHNT and YYREEE (reference sequence). This CDR3 has 12 amino acids. Comments on this clone: The target antigen is unknown. The sample contains more than one DNA sequence encoding this CDR3.

The receptor comes from an adult in good health. The chain joins TRBV5-4 to TRBJ2-7; no clear D. This sample comprised peripheral blood, obtained on day 0 of AZD1222 vaccination. CDR3 amino acids: CASSLGTYEQYF. The CDR3 nucleotides read TGTGCCAGCAGCTTGGGAACCTACGAGCAGTACTTC. The whole variable domain, filled in from reference TRBV5-4 and TRBJ2-7, reads ETGVTQSPTHLIKTRGQQVTLRCSSQSGHNTVSWYQQALGQGPQFIFQYYREEENGRGNFPPRFSGLQFPNYSSELNVNALELDDSALYLCASSLGTYEQYFGPGTRLTVT.